A single sample gave rise to the 26 T cell receptor beta chains below, sequenced in a study of blood T cell repertoires in COVID-19. Measured with immunoSEQ multiplex PCR; TCRdb has only the in-frame clones, and not every one. The sample lists 400,000 to 450,000 clones, approximately 88% occurring once. Sample: peripheral blood. The receptors here all came from a woman in her fifties or sixties with COVID-19, enrolled during active disease.

This chain uses TRBV19 with TRBJ2-5; TRBD2 matches at 14 bases. The CDR3 contains 15 residues. Germline-derived CDR1 and CDR2 are LNHDA and SQIVND (reference sequence). Unmatched junction bases numbered 7, after V lost 8 bases and J lost 5 bases. CDR3 sequence: CASRTSGGLRETQYF. The CDR3 bases are TGTGCCAGTCGGACTAGCGGGGGGCTAAGGGAGACCCAGTACTTC.

The chain carries TRBV5-1 and TRBJ1-6; 9 nucleotides match TRBD1. The germline V gene encodes CDR1 SGHRS and CDR2 YFSETQ. The V gene end was trimmed by 7 bases and the J gene end by 8 bases; junction bases not matched to a gene: 4. CDR3 length: 13 residues. In DNA, the CDR3 is TGCGCCAGCCGGGACAGGGAGCATTCACCCCTCCACTTT. Translating it yields CASRDREHSPLHF.

The rearrangement links TRBV10-1 to TRBJ2-3; D gene unclear. Between the trimmed V and J ends, which lost 5 bases and 5 bases, there was a span of 17 bases. Germline V gene sequence: CDR1 WNHNN, CDR2 SYGVQD (reference sequence). The CDR3 extends over 15 amino acids. In nucleotides, the CDR3 is TGCGCCAGCAGTACCCTTACTACAAATGGAGATACGCAGTATTTT. Translating it yields CASSTLTTNGDTQYF.

The J gene is TRBJ1-1, the V gene TRBV30; D remains unclear. Germline CDR1 and CDR2: GTSNPN and SVGIG (reference sequence). This CDR3 has 13 residues. Trimming took 2 bases from V and 3 from J, leaving 10 bases between them. The CDR3 sequence is CAWSPRLDTEAFF. The CDR3 region has the DNA TGTGCCTGGAGTCCCCGACTGGACACTGAAGCTTTCTTT.

The gene calls are TRBV5-4 and TRBJ2-1, with D unclear. V was pared by 4 bases and J by 6 bases, with 5 bases between. The CDR3 extends over 11 amino acids. Germline CDR1 is SGHNT and CDR2 is YYREEE (reference sequence). The CDR3 DNA is TGTGCCAGCAGCCAGATCAATGAGCAGTTCTTC. Protein product: CASSQINEQFF.

This clone was seen just once. The V call is TRBV25-1, the J call TRBJ1-1; the D is unclear. V lost 6 bases and J 1 base, leaving 12 bases between the germline ends. Germline V gives CDR1 MGHDK, CDR2 SYGVNS. CDR3 length equals 14 residues. The CDR3: CASSPRASNTEAFF. CDR3 nucleotide sequence: TGTGCCAGCAGCCCCCGCGCATCGAACACTGAAGCTTTCTTT.

This sequence joins TRBV9 and TRBJ1-1, with 8 nucleotides matching TRBD1. Trimming at V came to 4 bases and at J to 10 bases, leaving 9 bases not matched to a gene. The CDR3 is 13 amino acids. Germline CDR1 and CDR2: SGDLS and YYNGEE. In DNA, the CDR3 is TGTGCCAGCAGCACCGTTACAGGGGGGTCAGCTTTCTTT. Translation gives CASSTVTGGSAFF.

The V and J genes are TRBV7-9 and TRBJ2-7; 9 bases align to TRBD1. With 8 bases clipped from V and 2 bases from J, the junction kept 7 bases outside the gene matches. This CDR3 spans 14 amino acids. Germline V CDR1 and CDR2: SEHNR, FQNEAQ (reference sequence). The CDR3 spells CASSIRDRAYEQYF. The CDR3 coding sequence is TGTGCCAGCTCAATCCGGGACAGGGCCTACGAGCAGTACTTC.

This clone was observed a handful of times. The J gene is TRBJ1-2, the V gene TRBV21-1; the D call in the table, TRBD1, was not verified against the DNA. TRBV21-1 is a recognized pseudogene. The CDR3 has 15 amino acids. The CDR3, as DNA: TGTGCCAGCCGAAGCTCAGGGGCAGAGAACTATGGCTACACCTTC. Translation: CASRSSGAENYGYTF.

V usage is TRBV7-9 and J usage is TRBJ2-2; TRBD1 matches 7 bases. The CDR3 is 18 amino acids. Germline-derived CDR1 and CDR2 are SEHNR and FQNEAQ (reference sequence). Trimming removed 5 bases from V and 1 base from J; junction bases left unmatched: 13. CDR3 nucleotide sequence: TGTGCCAGCAGCCAGAGACAGGGTAGTGGGAAGAACACCGGGGAGCTGTTTTTT. Translation: CASSQRQGSGKNTGELFF.

The gene calls are TRBV11-3 and TRBJ1-1; a weak D match, TRBD1 (6 bases). With 4 bases removed from V and 3 bases from J, the gap between germline ends came to 15 bases. The germline gives CDR1 SGHNT, CDR2 YENEEA. The CDR3 loop spans 15 amino acids. CDR3 nucleotide sequence: TGTGCCAGCAGCTCAGGAAGGGGGTCCGACACTGAAGCTTTCTTT. Amino acids: CASSSGRGSDTEAFF.

As DNA, the CDR3 is TGTGCCAGCACCGGTATGGGTGCGGGAATCTATGAGCAGTTCTTC. Protein sequence: CASTGMGAGIYEQFF. The genes are TRBV6-5 and TRBJ2-1, with D possibly TRBD2 on 6 matching bases. CDR3 length: 15 amino acids. The germline CDR1 and CDR2 sequences are MNHEY and SVGAGI. V was pared by 7 bases and J by 8 bases, with 21 bases between.

This clone appeared once. The CDR3 protein is CASSRISGLDSPLHF. The CDR3 nucleotides are TGCGCCAGCAGCCGCATCTCAGGACTGGATTCACCCCTCCACTTT. The gene calls are TRBV5-1 and TRBJ1-6; D uncertain. The CDR3 is made up of 15 amino acids. V was trimmed by 4 bases and J by 8 bases, leaving 16 bases between them. Germline V gene sequence: CDR1 SGHRS, CDR2 YFSETQ.

This clone has a handful of counts. V usage is TRBV19 and J usage is TRBJ1-5; 7 nucleotides line up with TRBD1. CDR1 is LNHDA, CDR2 SQIVND, per germline (reference sequence). V shed 9 bases and J 4 bases; nucleotides not matched to a gene: 18. The CDR3 runs 17 residues. CDR3 sequence (DNA): TGTGCCAGCGAACCCGGATACAGGGGACGAGGGAATCAGCCCCAGCATTTT. Amino acids: CASEPGYRGRGNQPQHF.

The J gene is TRBJ2-7, the V gene TRBV3-1 (or the pseudogene TRBV3-2), with TRBD1 as a possible D gene (6 bases). V was cut by 0 bases and J by 6 bases, with 15 bases left in between. The CDR3 contains 15 residues. Germline loops: CDR1 LGHDT, CDR2 YNNKEL (reference sequence). CDR3 loop: CASSQEYSQGLEQYF. The CDR3 nucleotides read TGTGCCAGCAGCCAAGAATACAGCCAGGGGCTCGAGCAGTACTTC.

CDR3 sequence: CASQPGGLSSYNSPLHF. The CDR3 DNA sequence: TGTGCCAGTCAGCCGGGTGGGTTGAGCTCCTATAATTCACCCCTCCACTTT. The rearrangement joins TRBV19 to TRBJ1-6, with unresolved D. V gave up 8 bases and J gave up 0 bases, with 17 bases separating them. CDR3 length: 17 amino acids. CDR1 and CDR2 (germline): LNHDA, SQIVND (reference sequence).

The chain couples TRBV12-3 or TRBV12-4 to TRBJ2-7, with D tentatively TRBD1 (6 bases). CDR3 length equals 13 residues. The germline V and J ends were trimmed by 6 bases and 6 bases, with 15 bases remaining between them. The CDR3, as DNA: TGTGCCAGCAGCTCTCCCTTGACAGGCGAGCAGTACTTC. It is translated as CASSSPLTGEQYF.

The chain uses TRBV5-6 and TRBJ2-1, with 9 bases matching TRBD2. Germline V gene lookup returns CDR1 SGHDT and CDR2 YYEEEE. This CDR3 is built from 15 residues. V shed 3 bases, J shed 6 bases, and the junction held 7 bases outside the gene matches. This CDR3 is CASSWGGGASNEQFF. As DNA, the CDR3 is TGTGCCAGCAGCTGGGGCGGGGGGGCGAGCAATGAGCAGTTCTTC.

This clone appeared once. The rearrangement links TRBV5-4 to TRBJ1-2; weak D call: TRBD1 (5 bases). The CDR3 consists of 15 residues. Trimming stripped 4 bases from V and 4 bases from J, with 17 bases between. From germline, CDR1 is SGHNT and CDR2 YYREEE (reference sequence). Here the CDR3 DNA reads TGTGCCAGCAGCCCGGAGGGAGGGACTGGCTATGGCTACACCTTC. This codes for CASSPEGGTGYGYTF. The complete variable domain, with remaining parts taken from reference TRBV5-4 and TRBJ1-2, reads ETGVTQSPTHLIKTRGQQVTLRCSSQSGHNTVSWYQQALGQGPQFIFQYYREEENGRGNFPPRFSGLQFPNYSSELNVNALELDDSALYLCASSPEGGTGYGYTFGSGTRLTVV.

This chain links TRBV5-4 with TRBJ2-7, with 8 bases identical to TRBD2. The CDR3 runs 16 residues. V was clipped by 4 bases and J by 3 bases; unmatched bases: 12. The germline gives CDR1 SGHNT, CDR2 YYREEE (reference sequence). CDR3 DNA: TGTGCCAGCAGCCTCGGGACATCGGGACTAGTCTACGAGCAGTACTTC. The encoded protein is CASSLGTSGLVYEQYF. Full variable domain (outside the CDR3, taken from reference TRBV5-4 and TRBJ2-7): ETGVTQSPTHLIKTRGQQVTLRCSSQSGHNTVSWYQQALGQGPQFIFQYYREEENGRGNFPPRFSGLQFPNYSSELNVNALELDDSALYLCASSLGTSGLVYEQYFGPGTRLTVT.

This clone was counted a few times. V gene TRBV18 combines with J gene TRBJ1-5; a weak D match, TRBD1 (5 bases). V was clipped by 3 bases and J by 6 bases, with 15 bases between them. The CDR3 is made up of 15 amino acids. Germline values: CDR1 KGHSH, CDR2 LQKENI. The CDR3: CASSPQGVFGQPQHF. In nucleotides, the CDR3 is TGTGCCAGCTCACCGCAGGGCGTTTTTGGTCAGCCCCAGCATTTT.

In DNA, the CDR3 is TGTGCCAGCAGTCTTGGCAGATATGAAAAACTGTTTTTT. Encoded protein: CASSLGRYEKLFF. This chain connects TRBV6-5 to TRBJ1-4; D remains ambiguous. The CDR3 consists of 13 residues. The germline CDR1 and CDR2 sequences are MNHEY and SVGAGI. The V gene lost 5 bases and the J gene lost 6 bases, with 10 bases spanning the gap.

The chain links TRBV21-1 to TRBJ2-5; the table calls TRBD2, which could not be checked here. TRBV21-1 is marked as a pseudogene. The CDR3 spans 15 residues. CDR3 amino acids: CASSPRLAGGKTQYF. CDR3 coding DNA: TGTGCCAGCAGCCCCCGACTAGCGGGGGGCAAGACCCAGTACTTC.

The chain is built from TRBV9 and TRBJ2-6; tentative D call: TRBD1 (6 bases). Per germline, CDR1 SGDLS and CDR2 YYNGEE. Trimming cost V 4 bases and J 1 base, with 18 bases left between them. The CDR3 runs 18 residues. The CDR3 DNA reads as TGTGCCAGCAGCTTGAGACCGGGACATAGATCTGGGGCCAACGTCCTGACTTTC. Translated: CASSLRPGHRSGANVLTF.

This clone was seen only once. The chain is built from TRBV9 and TRBJ1-1, with 9 nucleotides matching TRBD1. The germline CDR1 and CDR2 sequences are SGDLS and YYNGEE. Trimming cost V 3 bases and J 6 bases; bases outside gene matches: 3. The CDR3 has 13 amino acids. In nucleotides, the CDR3 is TGTGCCAGCAGCGCGGACAGGGGTTCTGAAGCTTTCTTT. This translates into CASSADRGSEAFF.

A few counts support this clone. The rearrangement joins TRBV9 to TRBJ2-4; tentative D call: TRBD2 (7 bases). Germline V lookup: CDR1 SGDLS, CDR2 YYNGEE. Trimming stripped 0 bases from V and 0 bases from J, with 10 bases between. The CDR3 is made up of 16 amino acids. For the CDR3, the DNA is TGTGCCAGCAGCGTAGGCGGGGGCCTAGCCAAAAACATTCAGTACTTC. Translating gives CASSVGGGLAKNIQYF.